The T cell receptor beta chain described here comes from a study of blood T cell repertoires in COVID-19. For the study at large: The cDNA or gDNA used as material had been derived from T cells, B-cell-depleted T cells, or PBMCs.

Authors' methods: Reference gene primers were amplified, and this amplification served to estimate nucleated cell counts. Sequenced by immunoSEQ multiplex PCR; TCRdb stores in-frame clones only, minus some. The V and J calls and clone size come from that table; D and trimming were worked out from the DNA. Seen here are roughly 430,000 clones, approximately 86% observed once, and the top ten hold around 2%. V shed 1 base and J shed 0 bases, with 3 bases lying between them. Germline lookup yields CDR1 LGHDT and CDR2 YNNKEL (reference sequence). This CDR3 is built from 13 residues. The source material was PBMCs or T cells enriched from blood (not recorded which). The sequence was collected from a woman in her thirties or forties with acute COVID-19. This chain links TRBV3-1 (or the pseudogene TRBV3-2) with TRBJ1-2; D remains unclear. The CDR3 loop is CASSQGANYGYTF. CDR3 bases: TGTGCCAGCAGCCAAGGAGCTAACTATGGCTACACCTTC.